This entry describes one T cell receptor (beta chain). The antigen is not known. The data are from a study of T cell repertoires in cytomegalovirus infection. Findings and limits, study-wide: Based on cumulative public TCR beta family frequency, carriers of CMV plus the relevant HLA were identified. CMV-specific HLA-C-restricted TCR beta clonotypes dominated the ex vivo response.

MiXCR, run by TCRdb on the reads, gives a single entry per CDR3 protein. The table has 650,000 to 900,000 distinct CDR3 sequences, almost 30% seen once. The TCR originated in a human donor in good health (CMV status not recorded). Some clones in this sample may be carry-over from other donors' samples. The sample here was cultured CD8+ T cells from PBMCs, taken from culture after CMV antigen stimulation.

In DNA, the CDR3 is TGCAGTGCTAGAGATACTAGCGGGGGGCGGCGGGATGAGCAGTTCTTC. Encoded protein: CSARDTSGGRRDEQFF. The V gene is TRBV20-1, the J gene TRBJ2-1; TRBD2 matches at 12 bases. Germline V CDR1 and CDR2: DFQATT, SNEGSKA (reference sequence). J was trimmed by 8 bases and V by 0 bases; bases with no gene match: 8. The CDR3 is 16 residues long.